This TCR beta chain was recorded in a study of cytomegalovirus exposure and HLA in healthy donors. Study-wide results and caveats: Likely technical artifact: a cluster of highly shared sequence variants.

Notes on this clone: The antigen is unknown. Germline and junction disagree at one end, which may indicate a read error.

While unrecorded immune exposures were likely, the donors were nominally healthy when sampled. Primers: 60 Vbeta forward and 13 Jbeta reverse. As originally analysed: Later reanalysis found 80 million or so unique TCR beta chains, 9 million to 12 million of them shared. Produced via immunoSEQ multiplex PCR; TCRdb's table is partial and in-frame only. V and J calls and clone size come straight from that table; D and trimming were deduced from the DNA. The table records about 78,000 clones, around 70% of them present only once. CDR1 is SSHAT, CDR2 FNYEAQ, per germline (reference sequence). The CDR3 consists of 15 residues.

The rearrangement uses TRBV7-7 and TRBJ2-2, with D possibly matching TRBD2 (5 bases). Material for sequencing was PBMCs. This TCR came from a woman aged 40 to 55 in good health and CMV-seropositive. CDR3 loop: CASSLDGIPTGELFF. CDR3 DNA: TGTGCTAGCAGCTTAGACGGGATCCCCACCGGGGAGCTGTTTTTT.